Listed below are T cell receptor beta chains from one sample, sequenced in a study of T cell responses to AZD1222 COVID-19 vaccine. Libraries were prepared by immunoSEQ multiplex PCR; TCRdb keeps only in-frame clonotypes and omits some of them. The sample comprises around 140,000 clones, 75% to 90% of which are singletons, and roughly 1.7% rests with the top ten. The sample in question was peripheral blood, obtained on day 0 of AZD1222 vaccination. The source is an adult in good health. Both conserved end residues are part of each CDR3. The order of the fields is V gene, D gene, J gene, clone size, CDR3 DNA, CDR3 protein. D genes are given only for firm matches. Part of the rows lack a size; the others show once, few, many or a class for expanded clones.

V: TRBV25-1; D: .; J: TRBJ2-1; size: .; DNA: TGTGCCAGCAGCCGAATCTCTAGCTACAATGAGCAGTTCTTC; CDR3: CASSRISSYNEQFF
V: TRBV6-4; D: .; J: TRBJ1-1; size: .; DNA: TGTGCCAGCAGCCGACATCAAAACACTGAAGCTTTCTTT; CDR3: CASSRHQNTEAFF
V: TRBV2; D: TRBD1; J: TRBJ1-4; size: .; DNA: TGTGCCAGCACCGGACAGGTGATAACTAATGAAAAACTGTTTTTT; CDR3: CASTGQVITNEKLFF
V: TRBV19; D: .; J: TRBJ1-1; size: few; DNA: TGTGCCAGTAGTACTAACAGGGCTCCCACTGAAGCTTTCTTT; CDR3: CASSTNRAPTEAFF
V: TRBV11-2; D: .; J: TRBJ2-1; size: .; DNA: TGTGCCAGCAGCTACAGTAAAGGTGAGCAGTTCTTC; CDR3: CASSYSKGEQFF
V: TRBV7-8; D: TRBD1; J: TRBJ1-5; size: .; DNA: TGTGCCAGCAGCTTAGAGGGACAGGTGGGTCAGCCCCAGCATTTT; CDR3: CASSLEGQVGQPQHF
V: TRBV7-8; D: TRBD1; J: TRBJ2-1; size: once; DNA: TGTGCCAGCAGCAGAGGGAGCGGGACAGGGGCCTACAATGAGCAGTTCTTC; CDR3: CASSRGSGTGAYNEQFF
V: TRBV5-6; D: .; J: TRBJ1-6; size: .; DNA: TGTGCCAGCAGCTTGATCGATTCACCCCTCCACTTT; CDR3: CASSLIDSPLHF
V: TRBV11-2; D: TRBD2; J: TRBJ2-7; size: .; DNA: TGTGCCAGCAGCGCCGGGACTAGCGGCTGGTACGAGCAGTACTTC; CDR3: CASSAGTSGWYEQYF
V: TRBV7-6; D: .; J: TRBJ1-1; size: .; DNA: TGTGCCAGCAGCTTATCCATCTTTCGTCCGGGTATGAACACTGAAGCTTTCTTT; CDR3: CASSLSIFRPGMNTEAFF
V: TRBV19; D: .; J: TRBJ1-5; size: .; DNA: TGTGCCAGTAGTATCGGACGGTCTCGAAATCAGCCCCAGCATTTT; CDR3: CASSIGRSRNQPQHF
V: TRBV7-2; D: .; J: TRBJ1-1; size: .; DNA: TGTGCCAGCAGCTCTCAAGAGAACACTGAAGCTTTCTTT; CDR3: CASSSQENTEAFF
V: TRBV12-3/TRBV12-4; D: .; J: TRBJ2-1; size: .; DNA: TGTGCCAGCAGTTTAGACGTCGATGAGCAGTTCTTC; CDR3: CASSLDVDEQFF
V: TRBV11-2; D: .; J: TRBJ2-5; size: .; DNA: TGTGCCAGCAGGCAAATCAGGGGAAAAGAGACCCAGTACTTC; CDR3: CASRQIRGKETQYF
V: TRBV15; D: .; J: TRBJ1-2; size: .; DNA: TGTGCCACCAGCAGAGATAAAGGCGCCAGCCGGTGGGCTAACTATGGCTACACCTTC; CDR3: CATSRDKGASRWANYGYTF
V: TRBV13; D: .; J: TRBJ2-7; size: .; DNA: TGTGCCAGCAGCTTAGGTCTAGCGCGGAAGGAGCAGTACTTC; CDR3: CASSLGLARKEQYF
V: TRBV28; D: .; J: TRBJ1-1; size: .; DNA: TGTGCCAGCATCTATCAGCCGGGGGGCTACACTGAAGCTTTCTTT; CDR3: CASIYQPGGYTEAFF
V: TRBV27; D: .; J: TRBJ1-5; size: .; DNA: TGTGCCAGTGGACCGTACAATCAGCCCCAGCATTTT; CDR3: CASGPYNQPQHF
V: TRBV18; D: .; J: TRBJ1-1; size: once; DNA: TGTGCCAGCTCACCAAGGCAAGACACTGAAGCTTTCTTT; CDR3: CASSPRQDTEAFF
V: TRBV6-5; D: TRBD1; J: TRBJ1-2; size: .; DNA: TGTGCCAGTCAACCGGGGGGGACAGGGGGCAGTGGCTACACCTTC; CDR3: CASQPGGTGGSGYTF
V: TRBV11-2; D: TRBD2; J: TRBJ2-3; size: .; DNA: TGTGCCAGCAGGAGCCTCTTAAAAGCGGGAACTAGCACAGATACGCAGTATTTT; CDR3: CASRSLLKAGTSTDTQYF
V: TRBV4-2; D: .; J: TRBJ2-3; size: .; DNA: TGTGCCAGCCGGTCGGGGCGGACAGATACGCAGTATTTT; CDR3: CASRSGRTDTQYF
V: TRBV18; D: .; J: TRBJ2-2; size: .; DNA: TGTGCCAGCTCACCAACGGGCAGGGAGCTGTTTTTT; CDR3: CASSPTGRELFF
V: TRBV6-5; D: .; J: TRBJ2-2; size: once; DNA: TGTGCCAGCAGACCTCTATACCCGGGGGAGCTGTTTTTT; CDR3: CASRPLYPGELFF
V: TRBV5-6; D: .; J: TRBJ1-5; size: .; DNA: TGTGCCAGCAGCTTGTACAGGGAATGGGTCAATCAGCCCCAGCATTTT; CDR3: CASSLYREWVNQPQHF
V: TRBV2; D: .; J: TRBJ1-4; size: once; DNA: TGTGCCAGCAGGTCAAGTAGGGACTTTCTGAAACTGTTTTTT; CDR3: CASRSSRDFLKLFF
V: TRBV28; D: .; J: TRBJ1-3; size: .; DNA: TGTGCCAGCCTCCGACCCGGGGCTTCTGGAAACACCATATATTTT; CDR3: CASLRPGASGNTIYF
V: TRBV19; D: .; J: TRBJ1-2; size: .; DNA: TGTGCCAGTAGTATAGATCCCCCAGGACCTTCGGACTATGGCTACACCTTC; CDR3: CASSIDPPGPSDYGYTF
V: TRBV2; D: TRBD1; J: TRBJ2-2; size: .; DNA: TGTGCCAGCAGTTATGGGACAGGAGACACCGGGGAGCTGTTTTTT; CDR3: CASSYGTGDTGELFF
V: TRBV6-5; D: TRBD1; J: TRBJ1-1; size: .; DNA: TGTGCCATCGGGGGGACAGGGTGGAACACTGAAGCTTTCTTT; CDR3: CAIGGTGWNTEAFF
V: TRBV7-2; D: .; J: TRBJ2-1; size: .; DNA: TGTGCCAGCAGCTTAGTTGAGACTACCAGGAATGAGCAGTTCTTC; CDR3: CASSLVETTRNEQFF
V: TRBV6-5; D: .; J: TRBJ1-3; size: .; DNA: TGTGCCAGCAGTTACGGATCCGACTCTGGAAACACCATATATTTT; CDR3: CASSYGSDSGNTIYF
V: TRBV29-1; D: TRBD2; J: TRBJ2-7; size: .; DNA: TGCAGCGTCCAAAAAAGGAGTCGGGGGGGACGGACTTCCTACGAGCAGTACTTC; CDR3: CSVQKRSRGGRTSYEQYF
V: TRBV6-6; D: .; J: TRBJ1-5; size: .; DNA: TGTGCCAGCAGTACGACTGGGAATCAGCCCCAGCATTTT; CDR3: CASSTTGNQPQHF
V: TRBV15; D: .; J: TRBJ1-6; size: .; DNA: TGTGCCACCAGCAGGGACGCCGATTCACCCCTCCACTTT; CDR3: CATSRDADSPLHF
V: TRBV12-3/TRBV12-4; D: .; J: TRBJ1-5; size: .; DNA: TGTGCCAGCAGTTTGGCAGAAACGCAGCCCCAGCATTTT; CDR3: CASSLAETQPQHF
V: TRBV6-1; D: .; J: TRBJ1-2; size: .; DNA: TGTGCCAGCAGAGAAGCCCGTTATGGCTACACCTTC; CDR3: CASREARYGYTF
V: TRBV25-1; D: TRBD1; J: TRBJ1-4; size: .; DNA: TGTGCCAGTAGACAGGGGGGTAATGAAAAACTGTTTTTT; CDR3: CASRQGGNEKLFF
V: TRBV5-1; D: TRBD1; J: TRBJ2-7; size: .; DNA: TGCGCCAGCAGCCAGACAGGGGACGACTACGAGCAGTACTTC; CDR3: CASSQTGDDYEQYF
V: TRBV2; D: .; J: TRBJ1-2; size: .; DNA: TGTGCCAGCGGGACAACGGATGGCTACACCTTC; CDR3: CASGTTDGYTF
V: TRBV6-6; D: .; J: TRBJ1-3; size: .; DNA: TGTGCCAGCACCGCAGGGGGAAACACCATATATTTT; CDR3: CASTAGGNTIYF
V: TRBV10-3; D: .; J: TRBJ1-2; size: .; DNA: TGTGCCATCAGTGAGTACGTGACCGAGGGGGGCTACACCTTC; CDR3: CAISEYVTEGGYTF
V: TRBV27; D: .; J: TRBJ2-2; size: .; DNA: TGTGCCAGCAGTTTGGGGCCGGGACTTAACACCGGGGAGCTGTTTTTT; CDR3: CASSLGPGLNTGELFF
V: TRBV19; D: TRBD1; J: TRBJ1-4; size: .; DNA: TGTGCCAGTAGAAACACAGGGGGCCGCGCTAATGAAAAACTGTTTTTT; CDR3: CASRNTGGRANEKLFF
V: TRBV3-1/TRBV3-2; D: TRBD2; J: TRBJ2-1; size: .; DNA: TGTGCCAGCAGCCGCTTATCTAGCGGAGGATACAATGAGCAGTTCTTC; CDR3: CASSRLSSGGYNEQFF
V: TRBV19; D: .; J: TRBJ1-3; size: .; DNA: TGTGCCAGTAAAGTTGGGTCAAGCAACTCTGGAAACACCATATATTTT; CDR3: CASKVGSSNSGNTIYF
V: TRBV28; D: .; J: TRBJ1-3; size: .; DNA: TGTGCGACGCGGCAGGGAGGCGGAAACACCATATATTTT; CDR3: CATRQGGGNTIYF
V: TRBV29-1; D: .; J: TRBJ2-7; size: .; DNA: TGCAGCGTCCTGCCCCGATACAGCTACGAGCAGTACTTC; CDR3: CSVLPRYSYEQYF
V: TRBV6-5; D: TRBD2; J: TRBJ2-2; size: .; DNA: TGTGCCAGCAGGGGGGGGTGGAACACCGGGGAGCTGTTTTTT; CDR3: CASRGGWNTGELFF
V: TRBV19; D: TRBD2; J: TRBJ2-2; size: once; DNA: TGTGCCAGTAGTCGGAGAGGGGCTGCTAGCGGGAATGCCTATGGCACCGGGGAGCTGTTTTTT; CDR3: CASSRRGAASGNAYGTGELFF
V: TRBV7-2; D: TRBD1; J: TRBJ1-1; size: .; DNA: TGTGCCAGCAGCTTAGGGACAGGGACTGAAGCTTTCTTT; CDR3: CASSLGTGTEAFF
V: TRBV3-1/TRBV3-2; D: .; J: TRBJ2-1; size: .; DNA: TGTGCCAGCAGCCAAGAAGTTTTTTCCAGCTCCTACAATGAGCAGTTCTTC; CDR3: CASSQEVFSSSYNEQFF
V: TRBV11-3; D: TRBD2; J: TRBJ2-1; size: once; DNA: TGTGCCAGCAGCTTAGCCCGGGACTACGAGCAGTTCTTC; CDR3: CASSLARDYEQFF
V: TRBV28; D: .; J: TRBJ1-1; size: .; DNA: TGTGCCAGCAGGATCCTAGGGAACACTGAAGCTTTCTTT; CDR3: CASRILGNTEAFF
V: TRBV24-1; D: TRBD2; J: TRBJ2-1; size: once; DNA: TGTGCCACCAGTGATTTGGGACTAGCGGGAATTGCTGAGCAGTTCTTC; CDR3: CATSDLGLAGIAEQFF